This T cell receptor (beta chain) was observed in a study of vaccination and CD4 T cells after COVID-19. Regarding this clonotype: Its antigen is still unknown.

Sequencing of DNA taken from cultured CD4+ T cells relied on the Oncomine TCR Beta short-read assay. TCRdb analysed the PCR reads with MiXCR anew, one entry per CDR3 protein. The sample has around 20,000 distinct CDR3 sequences; 67% are singletons. Treatment given: roughly ten-day PBMC culture with coronavirus spike peptide pools or control peptides (ViraFEST assay). Peptide pool stimulation in ViraFEST expanded antigen-specific T cells, whose TCRs were then sequenced. Findings of the study overall: Median numbers of SARS-CoV-2-reactive clonotypes increased from about 20 to 38 (not a significant change). The great majority, 304 of 307 vaccine-specific clones, proved spike mono-reactive in convalescent patients. Convalescent patients saw a median roughly 85% of their reactive clones show up only after vaccination.

Trimming shortened V by 0 bases and J by 0 bases, and 15 bases separated the two germline ends. CDR1 is SEHNR and CDR2 is FQNEAQ in the germline V gene (reference sequence). The CDR3 is 18 residues long. The clonotype was recovered from a human donor who had recovered from COVID-19. The chain carries TRBV7-9 and TRBJ2-1, with D perhaps TRBD1 or TRBD2 (5 bases each). Input material: CD4+ T cells from blood, cultured in vitro. The CDR3 nucleotides read TGTGCCAGCAGCTTAGCGAGAGGGGCGGAGCGCTCCTACAATGAGCAGTTCTTC. Amino acid sequence: CASSLARGAERSYNEQFF.